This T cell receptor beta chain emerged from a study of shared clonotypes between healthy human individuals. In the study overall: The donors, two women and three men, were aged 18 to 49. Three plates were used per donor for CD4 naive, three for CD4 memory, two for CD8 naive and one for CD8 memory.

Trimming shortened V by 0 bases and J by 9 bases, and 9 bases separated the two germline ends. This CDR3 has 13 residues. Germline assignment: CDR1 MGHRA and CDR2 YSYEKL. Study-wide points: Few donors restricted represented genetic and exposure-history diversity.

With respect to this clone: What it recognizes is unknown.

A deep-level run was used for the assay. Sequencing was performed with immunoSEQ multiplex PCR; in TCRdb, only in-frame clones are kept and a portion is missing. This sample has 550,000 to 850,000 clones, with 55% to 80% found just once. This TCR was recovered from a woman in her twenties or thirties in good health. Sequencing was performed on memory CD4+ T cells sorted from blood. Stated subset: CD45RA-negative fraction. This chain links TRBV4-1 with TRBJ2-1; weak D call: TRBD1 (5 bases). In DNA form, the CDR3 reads TGCGCCAGCAGCCAAGAGGGGCTGGGTGAGCAGTTCTTC. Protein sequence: CASSQEGLGEQFF.